This T cell receptor (beta chain) came from a study of blood T cell repertoires in COVID-19. Study at large: There were acute and convalescent COVID-19 samples, and they came from the United States, Italy and Spain. PBMCs, B-cell-depleted T cells, or T cells were the source of the cDNA or gDNA that made up the material.

In the original workflow: Reference gene primer amplification gave estimated nucleated cell counts. Method: immunoSEQ multiplex PCR; TCRdb's copy keeps in-frame clones and lacks some. V and J calls plus clone size are reproduced from that table; the DNA served to infer D and trimming. In the table there are 130,000 to 150,000 clones, approximately 90% of which are singletons. Trimming took off 1 base at V and 4 bases at J, with 13 bases between the two ends. Germline-derived CDR1 and CDR2 are LNHDA and SQIVND (reference sequence). CDR3 length: 16 residues. The sequencing input was peripheral blood. The TCR comes from a woman between 40 and 50 years old with acute or convalescent COVID-19. V gene TRBV19 combines with J gene TRBJ2-2; a weak D match, TRBD1 (5 bases). The CDR3 bases are TGTGCCAGTAGTATAGTACCAGGGTCGGGCACCGGGGAGCTGTTTTTT. Its translation: CASSIVPGSGTGELFF.